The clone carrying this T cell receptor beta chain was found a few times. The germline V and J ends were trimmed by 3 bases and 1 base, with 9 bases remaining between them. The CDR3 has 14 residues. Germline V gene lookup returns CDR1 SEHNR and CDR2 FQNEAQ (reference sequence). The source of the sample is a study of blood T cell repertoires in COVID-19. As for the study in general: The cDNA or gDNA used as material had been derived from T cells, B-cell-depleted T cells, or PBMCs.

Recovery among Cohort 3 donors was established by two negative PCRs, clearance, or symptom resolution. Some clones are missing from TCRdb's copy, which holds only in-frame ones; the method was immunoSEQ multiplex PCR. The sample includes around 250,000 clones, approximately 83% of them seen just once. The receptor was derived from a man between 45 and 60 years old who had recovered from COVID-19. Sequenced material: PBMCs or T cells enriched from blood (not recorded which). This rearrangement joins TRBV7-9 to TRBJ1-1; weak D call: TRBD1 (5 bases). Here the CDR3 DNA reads TGTGCCAGCAGCTTTAGGACACCGAACACTGAAGCTTTCTTT. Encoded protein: CASSFRTPNTEAFF. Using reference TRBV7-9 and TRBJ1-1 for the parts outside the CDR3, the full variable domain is DTGVSQNPRHKITKRGQNVTFRCDPISEHNRLYWYRQTLGQGPEFLTYFQNEAQLEKSRLLSDRFSAERPKGSFSTLEIQRTEQGDSAMYLCASSFRTPNTEAFFGQGTRLTVV.